This T cell receptor (beta chain) was identified in a study of blood T cells in healthy people across ages. Study-wide results and caveats: Strong correlation linked observed beta diversity and percent naive T cells.

This CDR3 is built from 13 residues. From germline, CDR1 is DFQATT and CDR2 SNEGSKA (reference sequence). Deletions cut 0 bases from V and 6 bases from J, with 9 bases between. In this sample, this clonotype turned up a few times. The antigen is undetermined. Primers used in a second PCR of roughly 7 to 12 cycles were a sample-barcoded 5' primer and a J-beta primer mix. A single record per CDR3 protein comes from TCRdb applying MiXCR to the 5' RACE reads. In the table there are roughly 730,000 distinct CDR3 sequences, more than 55% of which are singletons. The chain couples TRBV20-1 to TRBJ2-4; perhaps TRBD1 as D (5 bases). This sequence was found in a man aged 35 to 55 in good health. What was sequenced was blood. The CDR3, as DNA: TGCAGTGCTAGAGACAGGGTAGGAAACATTCAGTACTTC. Residues: CSARDRVGNIQYF.